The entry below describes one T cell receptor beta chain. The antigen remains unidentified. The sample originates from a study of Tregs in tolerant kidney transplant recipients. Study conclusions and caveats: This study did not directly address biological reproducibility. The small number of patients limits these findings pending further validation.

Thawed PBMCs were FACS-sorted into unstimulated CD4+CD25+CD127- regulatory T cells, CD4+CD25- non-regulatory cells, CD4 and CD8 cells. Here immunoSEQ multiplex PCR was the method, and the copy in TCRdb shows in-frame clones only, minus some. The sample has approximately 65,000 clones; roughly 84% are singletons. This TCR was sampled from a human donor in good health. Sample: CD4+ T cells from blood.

The CDR3 spells CSFRGGPYEQYF. In DNA form, the CDR3 reads TGCAGCTTCCGGGGAGGGCCGTACGAGCAGTACTTC. The gene calls are TRBV29-1 and TRBJ2-7; 7 bases are a match to TRBD2. The germline V gene encodes CDR1 SQVTM and CDR2 ANQGSEA. This CDR3 comprises 12 residues. The junction had 8 bases not matched to a gene; V was cut back by 8 bases and J by 4 bases.